The sequence of this TCR beta chain was determined in a study of cytomegalovirus exposure and HLA in healthy donors. Study background: Findings of an earlier analysis included roughly 110 million unique TCR beta sequences from 180 million or so T cells. Among the approximately 370 donors who were genotyped, over 70% fell in the genetic ancestry cluster that is associated with self-reported Caucasian donors.

Whole-study results and caveats: Near-uniform donor sequencing depth was presumed by presence/absence analyses. Immune exposure data for these donors was limited to CMV serostatus.

The CDR3 contains 14 residues. Trimming removed 9 bases from V and 0 bases from J, with 13 bases in between. Germline loops: CDR1 WSHSY, CDR2 SAAADI. Amplification used 60 Vbeta primers and 13 Jbeta primers. The assay was immunoSEQ multiplex PCR, and TCRdb's table has in-frame clones only and misses some. The table includes 150,000 to 250,000 clones, over 75% detected once. A single count supports this clone. Its antigen is unidentified. The specimen sequenced was PBMCs. The sequence came from a boy aged 2-15 years in good health and CMV-seronegative. The rearrangement joins TRBV10-2 to TRBJ2-3; TRBD1 might be the D (6 bases). The CDR3 sequence: CASQTGRSTDTQYF. DNA of the CDR3: TGCGCCAGTCAGACAGGCAGAAGCACAGATACGCAGTATTTT.